This entry is about one TCR beta chain. The antigen remains undetermined. This specimen comes from a study of T cells after yellow fever vaccination. Study-wide background: In the case of low-cell-number fractions, SMART-Seq v4 Ultra Low Input was used for preparation. Study-wide findings and caveats: The secondary T-cell response peaked on day 5, not day 15, but was weaker. Post-booster reappearance was seen for most primary-vaccination clones (roughly 96% CD4, around 90% CD8).

Germline values: CDR1 SGHRS, CDR2 YFSETQ. V was cut by 2 bases and J by 4 bases, with 6 bases left in between. The length of the CDR3 is 12 residues. TCRdb processed the 5' RACE reads anew with MiXCR; each CDR3 protein has one entry. The sample contains approximately 450,000 distinct CDR3 sequences, roughly a sixth of which appear only once. The source is a man between 18 and 29 years old who received the YFV17D yellow fever vaccine. This material consisted of PBMCs, taken before the yellow fever booster vaccination. The chain employs TRBV5-1 and TRBJ1-1; D uncertain. Here the CDR3 DNA reads TGCGCCAGCAGCTTCCATGGCACTGAAGCTTTCTTT. Amino acids: CASSFHGTEAFF.